The rows below give T cell receptor beta chains drawn from one sample of a study of cytomegalovirus exposure and HLA in healthy donors. Assay: immunoSEQ multiplex PCR; the TCRdb copy retains only in-frame clones and omits some. The data contain about 150,000 clones, around 79% of them singletons. Source material: PBMCs. The receptors were sampled from a man aged 45-65 years in good health and CMV-seropositive. CDR3s include the opening cysteine and the closing phenylalanine or tryptophan. D genes are given only for firm matches.

D,V,J,CDR3,DNA
.,TRBV28,TRBJ2-3,CASSITLDTQYF,TGTGCCAGCAGTATCACTCTAGATACGCAGTATTTT
TRBD2,TRBV9,TRBJ2-5,CASSVFSGREGETQYF,TGTGCCAGCAGCGTCTTTAGCGGGCGGGAGGGAGAGACCCAGTACTTC
TRBD2,TRBV4-1,TRBJ2-1,CASSPTPEFAGGFHNEQFF,TGCGCCAGCAGCCCCACGCCGGAGTTCGCGGGAGGGTTCCACAATGAGCAGTTCTTC
.,TRBV7-9,TRBJ1-1,CASSPGGDTEAFF,TGTGCCAGCAGCCCCGGGGGGGACACTGAAGCTTTCTTT
.,TRBV7-9,TRBJ2-3,CASSLALGLSRADTQYF,TGTGCCAGCAGCTTAGCTCTAGGGTTGTCCAGGGCAGATACGCAGTATTTT
TRBD1,TRBV5-1,TRBJ1-4,CASKGGTGAEKLFF,TGCGCCAGCAAAGGCGGGACAGGGGCTGAAAAACTGTTTTTT
.,TRBV6-1,TRBJ2-5,CASQEGYQETQYF,TGTGCCAGCCAGGAGGGGTACCAAGAGACCCAGTACTTC
TRBD1,TRBV15,TRBJ2-2,CATSWDRYNTGELFF,TGTGCCACCAGCTGGGACAGGTATAACACCGGGGAGCTGTTTTTT
TRBD2,TRBV5-1,TRBJ2-5,CASSFGTTQETQYF,TGCGCCAGCAGCTTCGGGACTACCCAAGAGACCCAGTACTTC
TRBD1,TRBV6-5,TRBJ2-7,CASSEDRDYEQYF,TGTGCCAGCAGTGAGGACAGGGACTACGAGCAGTACTTC
.,TRBV7-9,TRBJ1-6,CASSLSLRGNSPLHF,TGTGCCAGCAGCTTAAGTCTACGGGGTAATTCACCCCTCCACTTT